The T cell receptor beta chain under discussion was sequenced for a study of radiotherapy plus CTLA-4 blockade in lung cancer. Study-level findings and limits: Radiotherapy plus ipilimumab was followed by expansion in blood of tumor-derived TCR clones. Dynamics of early blood T cell clones, together with interferon-beta, were reportedly the best predictors of response.

On this clone: Its specificity is not known.

Libraries were prepared by immunoSEQ multiplex PCR; TCRdb keeps only in-frame clonotypes and omits some of them. The sample contains approximately 80,000 clones, about 79% of which appear only once. Chemo-refractory metastatic non-small-cell lung cancer patients received focal radiation with ipilimumab CTLA-4 blockade. Germline V gene lookup returns CDR1 SGHRS and CDR2 YFSETQ. Trimming removed 3 bases from V and 4 bases from J, with 13 bases in between. The length of the CDR3 is 14 residues. This receptor was taken from a human donor with non-small cell lung cancer whose response to radiotherapy plus ipilimumab could not be evaluated. Some clones in this sample may be carry-over from other donors' samples. The chain recombines TRBV5-1 with TRBJ2-5, with a tentative D call TRBD2 (5 bases). This specimen consisted of peripheral blood, obtained from a patient treated with radiotherapy plus ipilimumab. The CDR3 coding sequence is TGCGCCAGCAGCTCCGACTATGCGGCAGAGACCCAGTACTTC. Amino acids: CASSSDYAAETQYF.